Here is one TCR beta chain with its context. Its antigen is still unknown. This specimen comes from a study of T cell responses to AZD1222 COVID-19 vaccine. At the level of the study: Pooling covered second doses at about 4 or about 12 weeks. Study observations and caveats: Only five or six AZD1222 recipients were seropositive at baseline. Rises in breadth and depth of Spike-specific TCRs came after two AZD1222 doses. The donors showed a predominance of white British ancestry and of females, with possible underestimation of clonal diversity.

Repertoires were generated with immunoSEQ multiplex PCR, while TCRdb's copy carries only in-frame clones and drops some. Among some 140,000 clones, approximately 90% were seen once, and the ten largest hold about 3%. With 6 bases removed from V and 7 bases from J, the gap between germline ends came to 13 bases. This CDR3 is 12 amino acids long. Germline V lookup: CDR1 MDHEN, CDR2 SYDVKM. The specimen comprised peripheral blood, sampled on day 0 of AZD1222 vaccination. The genes are TRBV28 and TRBJ2-7; TRBD2 might be the D (6 bases). This clonotype was sampled from an adult in good health. The CDR3 bases are TGTGCCAGCAGCCTAACGGGGGTAGAGCAGTACTTC. This gives the protein CASSLTGVEQYF.